A selection of T cell receptor beta chains follows, all from one sample in a study of T cell repertoires in cytomegalovirus infection. TCRdb reprocessed the reads with MiXCR, giving one entry per CDR3 protein. The sample includes approximately 260,000 distinct CDR3 sequences, over 15% of them seen just once. Sequenced: CD8+ T cells from PBMCs. These receptors were obtained from a human donor in good health (CMV status not recorded). Some clones in this sample may be carry-over from other donors' samples. The CDR3 runs from the conserved cysteine through the conserved F or W. The D gene is left open where the match is weak. Rows may omit the clone size; those that give it use once, few, many or a size class.

>TRBV12-5|NA|few|TRBJ2-7
TGTGCTAGTGGTTTGGGTCAGAACTACGAGCAGTACTTC
CASGLGQNYEQYF
>TRBV2|TRBD1|NA|TRBJ2-7
TGTGCCAGCAGTCTAGGGTGGGACAGGGACGCGATCTACCTCTCCTACGAGCAGTACTTC
CASSLGWDRDAIYLSYEQYF
>TRBV20-1|NA|NA|TRBJ2-3
TGCAGTGCTAGAGATCGGAATAGCTCAACAGATACGCAGTGTTTT
CSARDRNSSTDTQCF
>TRBV28|TRBD1|many|TRBJ2-2
TGTGCCAGCGGCACAGGGGGCACCGGGGAGCTGTTTTTT
CASGTGGTGELFF
>TRBV27|NA|few|TRBJ2-7
TGTGCCAGCAGTCCCTACAGGGCGGGGTACGAGCAGTACTTC
CASSPYRAGYEQYF
>TRBV9|TRBD1|NA|TRBJ1-2
TGTGCCAGCAGCGTAAGTTCTCGACAGGGCGAACGGAGGGGCTACACCTTC
CASSVSSRQGERRGYTF
>TRBV7-7|NA|few|TRBJ2-1
TGTGCTAGCAGCCTCTACGAGGGGGACAATGAGCAGTTCTTC
CASSLYEGDNEQFF
>TRBV28|NA|NA|TRBJ2-1
TGTGCCAGCAGTTTAAGTTTTGAGCAGTTCTTC
CASSLSFEQFF
>TRBV9|TRBD2|NA|TRBJ2-3
TGTGCCAGCAGCGCCGACCTAGCGGGGGGGCTCGGAGATACGCAGTATTTT
CASSADLAGGLGDTQYF
>TRBV7-6|TRBD2|NA|TRBJ2-1
TGTGCCAGCAGCCCGGGACTAGCGGGGGGTTGGGATGAGCAGTTCTTC
CASSPGLAGGWDEQFF
>TRBV12-3/TRBV12-4|NA|many|TRBJ1-5
TGTGCCAGCAGTAAATATAGCAATCAGCCCCAGCATTTT
CASSKYSNQPQHF
>TRBV11-1|TRBD2|many|TRBJ2-7
TGTGCCAGCAGCTTAAGTCCCAGCGGGGGAATGGACGAGCAGTACTTC
CASSLSPSGGMDEQYF